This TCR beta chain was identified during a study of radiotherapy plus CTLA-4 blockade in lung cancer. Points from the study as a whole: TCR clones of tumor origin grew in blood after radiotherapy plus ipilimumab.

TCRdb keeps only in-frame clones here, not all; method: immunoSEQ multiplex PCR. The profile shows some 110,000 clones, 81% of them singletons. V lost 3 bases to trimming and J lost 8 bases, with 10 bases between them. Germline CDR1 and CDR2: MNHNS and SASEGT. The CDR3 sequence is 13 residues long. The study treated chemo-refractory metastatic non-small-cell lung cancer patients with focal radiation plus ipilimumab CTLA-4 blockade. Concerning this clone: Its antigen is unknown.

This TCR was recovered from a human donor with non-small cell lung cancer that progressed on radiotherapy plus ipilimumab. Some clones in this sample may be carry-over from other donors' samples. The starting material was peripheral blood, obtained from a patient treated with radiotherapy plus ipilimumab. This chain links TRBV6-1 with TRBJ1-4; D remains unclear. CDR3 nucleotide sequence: TGTGCCAGCAGTGAGGTTCTTGTAGAAAAACTGTTTTTT. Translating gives CASSEVLVEKLFF.